This TCR beta chain was captured in a study of cytomegalovirus exposure and HLA in healthy donors. Comments on this clone: Its antigen is still unknown.

Study conclusions and caveats: Later, an analysis found that common viral pathogens appeared to be linked with several of the most significant clusters. Later work found most CMV-associated TCR beta chains apparently HLA-restricted.

PCR employed 60 Vbeta and 13 Jbeta primers. Here immunoSEQ multiplex PCR was the method, and the copy in TCRdb shows in-frame clones only, minus some. The data show approximately 91,000 clones, roughly 60% seen once. There are 16 residues in the CDR3. V shed 5 bases and J 4 bases; nucleotides not matched to a gene: 9. Germline CDR1 MNHNY, CDR2 SVGAGI (reference sequence). Sequencing was carried out using PBMCs. The chain links TRBV6-6 to TRBJ1-1, with 11 bases fitting TRBD1. This receptor was obtained from a human donor in good health. The CDR3 DNA reads as TGTGCCAGCAGTATTGGACAGGGGGCATGGAGCACTGAAGCTTTCTTT. Its translation is CASSIGQGAWSTEAFF.